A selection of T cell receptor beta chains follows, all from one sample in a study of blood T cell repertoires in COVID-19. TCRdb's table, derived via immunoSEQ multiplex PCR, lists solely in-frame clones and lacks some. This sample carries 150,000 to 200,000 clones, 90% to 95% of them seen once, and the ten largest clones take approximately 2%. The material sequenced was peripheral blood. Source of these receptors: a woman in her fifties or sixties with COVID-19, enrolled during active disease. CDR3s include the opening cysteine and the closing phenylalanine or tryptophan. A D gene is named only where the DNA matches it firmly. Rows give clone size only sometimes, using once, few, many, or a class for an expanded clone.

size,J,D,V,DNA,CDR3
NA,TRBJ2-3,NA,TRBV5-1,TGCGCCAGCAGCCAGGGGAATCAAGATACGCAGTATTTT,CASSQGNQDTQYF
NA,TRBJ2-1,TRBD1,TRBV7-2,TGTGCCAGCAGCTTAATGGGACAGGGTACGAATGAGCAGTTCTTC,CASSLMGQGTNEQFF
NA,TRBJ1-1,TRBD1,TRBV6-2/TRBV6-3,TGTGCCAGCAGTCCCACGACAGGGGGCGCAAGTAGAGGGAACACTGAAGCTTTCTTT,CASSPTTGGASRGNTEAFF
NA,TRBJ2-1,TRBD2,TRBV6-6,TGTGCCAGCAGCCCCGGGGGGAATGAGCAGTTCTTC,CASSPGGNEQFF
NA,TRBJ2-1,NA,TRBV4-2,TGTGCCAGCAGCCAAGACGGAGGAACATACAATGAGCAGTTCTTC,CASSQDGGTYNEQFF
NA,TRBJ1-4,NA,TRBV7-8,TGTGCCAGCAGCCCAGAGCGACAGATAAAACTGTTTTTT,CASSPERQIKLFF
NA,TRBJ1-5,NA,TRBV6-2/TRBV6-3,TGTGCCAGCAGCTCCGGGACACGGAGCCTTAGCAATCAGCCCCAGCATTTT,CASSSGTRSLSNQPQHF
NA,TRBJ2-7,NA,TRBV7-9,TGTGCCAGCAGCCCCCTCGGGAGTTACGAGCAGTACTTC,CASSPLGSYEQYF
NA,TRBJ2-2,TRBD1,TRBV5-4,TGTGCCAGCCGTTTTGGGACAGGGGGTAACACCGGGGAGCTGTTTTTT,CASRFGTGGNTGELFF
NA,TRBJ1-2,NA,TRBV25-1,TGTGCCAGCAGTGAATTTTCGGTGGCGGCTGGCTACACCTTC,CASSEFSVAAGYTF
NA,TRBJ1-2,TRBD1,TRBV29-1,TGCAGCGTTGAAACAGGGGATCGTGACTATGGCTACACCTTC,CSVETGDRDYGYTF
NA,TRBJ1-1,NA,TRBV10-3,TGTGCCATCAGTGACTATGGGAGAAACACTGAAGCTTTCTTT,CAISDYGRNTEAFF
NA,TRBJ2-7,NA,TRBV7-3,TGTGCCAGCAGCCCGGTGGGGGCCAGCTCCTACGAGCAGTACTTC,CASSPVGASSYEQYF
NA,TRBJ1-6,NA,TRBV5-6,TGTGCCAGCAGCTTGGCCGGGAAGGGAGGCTATAATTCACCCCTCCACTTT,CASSLAGKGGYNSPLHF
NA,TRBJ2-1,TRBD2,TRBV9,TGTGCCAGCGGGGAAGAACCTTCTCTTAGCGGGGGTTCCTACAATGAGCAGTTCTTC,CASGEEPSLSGGSYNEQFF
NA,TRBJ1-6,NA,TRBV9,TGTGCCAGCAGCCCTTCCCCCCCGGGATATAATTCACCCCTCCACTTT,CASSPSPPGYNSPLHF
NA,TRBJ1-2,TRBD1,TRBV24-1,TGTGCCACCAGTGAGTTCGGGACAGGGGGCGACTATGGCTACACCTTC,CATSEFGTGGDYGYTF
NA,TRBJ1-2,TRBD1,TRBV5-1,TGCGCCAGCAGACCGTCGGGACAGGGCTATGGCTACACCTTC,CASRPSGQGYGYTF
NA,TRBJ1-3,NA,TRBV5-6,TGTGCCAGCAGCTTGTATCAGGATCGAAACACCATATATTTT,CASSLYQDRNTIYF
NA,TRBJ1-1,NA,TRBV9,TGTGCCAGCAGCTCCGGGGGGACTGAAGCTTTCTTT,CASSSGGTEAFF
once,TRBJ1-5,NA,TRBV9,TGTGCCAGCAGCGTAGGGGGCGTGGGCAATCAGCCCCAGCATTTT,CASSVGGVGNQPQHF
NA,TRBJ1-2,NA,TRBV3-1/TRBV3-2,TGTGCCAGCAGCCAAGATTCGACAGAACTTTATGGCTACACCTTC,CASSQDSTELYGYTF
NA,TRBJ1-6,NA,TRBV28,TGTGCCAGCATCGGCGGACTGAGGGTAGATTCACCCCTCCACTTT,CASIGGLRVDSPLHF
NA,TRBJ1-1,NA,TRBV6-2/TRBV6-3,TGTGCCAGCAGTAAAGGACAGCTGAACACTGAAGCTTTCTTT,CASSKGQLNTEAFF
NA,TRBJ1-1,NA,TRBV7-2,TGTGCCAGCAGGGACCAGGGATACATTGAAGAAGCTTTCTTT,CASRDQGYIEEAFF
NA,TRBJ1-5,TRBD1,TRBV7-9,TGTGCCAGCAGCTTAGGGACAGGGGTTCAGCCCCAGCATTTT,CASSLGTGVQPQHF
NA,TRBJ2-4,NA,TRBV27,TGTGCCAGCAGTTTATCGGCGGTCAAAAACATTCAGTACTTC,CASSLSAVKNIQYF
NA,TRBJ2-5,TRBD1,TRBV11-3,TGTGCCAGCAGCTTAAACGGACAGGGGGCCCAGTACTTC,CASSLNGQGAQYF
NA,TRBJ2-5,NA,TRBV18,TGTGCCAGCTCACCGGGTTCAGGGAAGACCCAGTACTTC,CASSPGSGKTQYF
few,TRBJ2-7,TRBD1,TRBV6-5,TGTGCCAGCAGTTACGGGGTCGACAGGGGTCTCTACGAGCAGTACTTC,CASSYGVDRGLYEQYF
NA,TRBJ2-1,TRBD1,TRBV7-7,TGTGCTAGCAGCTTAGGAAGGACAGGAGGAGAGCAGTTCTTC,CASSLGRTGGEQFF
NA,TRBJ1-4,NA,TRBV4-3,TGCGCCAGCAGCCAAGAGGTCAGGGGCAAAAGTGAAAAACTGTTTTTT,CASSQEVRGKSEKLFF
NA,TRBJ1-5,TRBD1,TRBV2,TGTGCCAGCAGCAATAAGCGGACAGGGGCGAATCAGCCCCAGCATTTT,CASSNKRTGANQPQHF